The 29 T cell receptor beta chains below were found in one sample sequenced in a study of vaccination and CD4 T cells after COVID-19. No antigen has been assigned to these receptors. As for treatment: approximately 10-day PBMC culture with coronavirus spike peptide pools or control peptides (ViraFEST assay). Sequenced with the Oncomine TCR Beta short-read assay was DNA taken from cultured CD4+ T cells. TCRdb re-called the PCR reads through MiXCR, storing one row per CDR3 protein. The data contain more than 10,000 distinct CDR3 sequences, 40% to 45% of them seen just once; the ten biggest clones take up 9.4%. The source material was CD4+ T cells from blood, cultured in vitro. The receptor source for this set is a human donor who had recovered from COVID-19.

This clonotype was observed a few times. In DNA, the CDR3 is TGTGCCACCAGTGGGGGACAGGAGCCTGAAGCTTTCTTT. This gives the protein CATSGGQEPEAFF. The chain is built from TRBV24-1 and TRBJ1-1; 8 nucleotides match TRBD1. The CDR3 runs to 13 residues. Per germline, CDR1 KGHDR and CDR2 SFDVKD. V gave up 5 bases and J gave up 6 bases; unmatched junction bases: 4.

The CDR3 bases are TGTGCCAGCAGTTACTCGAGGGGCCAGGGGAGGAGCGGCTACACCTTC. Its protein is CASSYSRGQGRSGYTF. V usage is TRBV6-5 and J usage is TRBJ1-2; the D gene is possibly TRBD1 (6 bases). The CDR3 extends over 16 amino acids. The V end lost 0 bases, the J end lost 8 bases, and 19 bases lay between the germline ends. Germline V gene data show CDR1 as MNHEY and CDR2 as SVGAGI.

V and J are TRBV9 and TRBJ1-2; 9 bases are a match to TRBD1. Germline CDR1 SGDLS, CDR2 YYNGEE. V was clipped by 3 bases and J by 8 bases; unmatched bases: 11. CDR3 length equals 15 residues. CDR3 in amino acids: CASSARPTGGVGYTF. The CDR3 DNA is TGTGCCAGCAGCGCCCGACCTACAGGGGGCGTCGGCTACACCTTC.

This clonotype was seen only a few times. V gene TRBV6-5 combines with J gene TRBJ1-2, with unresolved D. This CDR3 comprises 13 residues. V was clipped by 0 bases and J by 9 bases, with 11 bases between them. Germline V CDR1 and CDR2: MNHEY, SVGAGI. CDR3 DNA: TGTGCCAGCAGTTACTCGTCAGGTGGAAGCTACACCTTC. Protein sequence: CASSYSSGGSYTF.

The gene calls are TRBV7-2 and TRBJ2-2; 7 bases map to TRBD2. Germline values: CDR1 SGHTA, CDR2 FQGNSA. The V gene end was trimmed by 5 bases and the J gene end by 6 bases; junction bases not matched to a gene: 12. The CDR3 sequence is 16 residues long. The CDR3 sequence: CASSPPGLVTAGELFF. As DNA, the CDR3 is TGTGCCAGCAGCCCCCCAGGACTAGTCACGGCCGGGGAGCTGTTTTTT.

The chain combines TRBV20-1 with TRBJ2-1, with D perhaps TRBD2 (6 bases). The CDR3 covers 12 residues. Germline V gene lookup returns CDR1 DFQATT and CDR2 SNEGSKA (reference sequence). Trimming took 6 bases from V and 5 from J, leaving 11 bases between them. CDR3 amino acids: CSAPGAHNEQFF. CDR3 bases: TGCAGTGCCCCGGGAGCTCACAATGAGCAGTTCTTC.

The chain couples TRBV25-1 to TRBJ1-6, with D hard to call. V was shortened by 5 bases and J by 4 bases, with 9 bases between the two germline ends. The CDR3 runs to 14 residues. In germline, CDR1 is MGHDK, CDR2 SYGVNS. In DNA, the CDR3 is TGTGCCAGCAGTTCCGGAATGTATAATTCACCCCTCCACTTT. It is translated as CASSSGMYNSPLHF.

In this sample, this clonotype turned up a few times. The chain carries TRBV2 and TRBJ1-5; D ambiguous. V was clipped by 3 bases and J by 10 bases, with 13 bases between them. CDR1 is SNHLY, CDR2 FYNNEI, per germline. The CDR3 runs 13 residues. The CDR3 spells CASSEQSFQPQHF. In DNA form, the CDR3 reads TGTGCCAGCAGTGAGCAGTCGTTTCAACCCCAGCATTTT.

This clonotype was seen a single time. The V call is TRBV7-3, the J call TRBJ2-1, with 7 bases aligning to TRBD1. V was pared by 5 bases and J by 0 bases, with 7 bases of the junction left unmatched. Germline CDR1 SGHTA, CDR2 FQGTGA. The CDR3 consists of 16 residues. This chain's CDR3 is CASSPTGASSYNEQFF. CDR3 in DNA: TGTGCCAGCAGCCCCACAGGGGCCAGCTCCTACAATGAGCAGTTCTTC.

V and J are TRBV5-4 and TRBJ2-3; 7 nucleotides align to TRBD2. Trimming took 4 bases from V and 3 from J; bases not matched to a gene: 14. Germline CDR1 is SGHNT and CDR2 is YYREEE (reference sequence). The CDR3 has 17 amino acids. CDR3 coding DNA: TGTGCCAGCAGCCCGACCGTCGGGGGGAGTCGGACAGATACGCAGTATTTT. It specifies CASSPTVGGSRTDTQYF.

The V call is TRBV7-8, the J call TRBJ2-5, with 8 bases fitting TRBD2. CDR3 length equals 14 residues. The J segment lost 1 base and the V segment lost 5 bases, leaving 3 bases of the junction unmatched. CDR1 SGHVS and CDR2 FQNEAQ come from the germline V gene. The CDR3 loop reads CASSGGTSQETQYF. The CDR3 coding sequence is TGTGCCAGCAGCGGGGGGACTAGCCAAGAGACCCAGTACTTC.

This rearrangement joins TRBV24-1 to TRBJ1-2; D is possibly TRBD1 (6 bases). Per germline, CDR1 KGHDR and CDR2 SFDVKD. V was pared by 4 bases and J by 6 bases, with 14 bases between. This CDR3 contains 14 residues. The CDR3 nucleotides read TGTGCCACCAGTGAACCGGACAGAATAAATGGCTACACCTTC. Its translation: CATSEPDRINGYTF.

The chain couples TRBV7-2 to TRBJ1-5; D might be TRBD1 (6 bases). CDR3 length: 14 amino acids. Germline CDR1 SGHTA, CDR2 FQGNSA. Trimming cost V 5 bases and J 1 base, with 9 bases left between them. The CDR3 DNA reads TGTGCCAGCAGCAACAGGGAAAGCAATCAGCCCCAGCATTTT. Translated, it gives CASSNRESNQPQHF.

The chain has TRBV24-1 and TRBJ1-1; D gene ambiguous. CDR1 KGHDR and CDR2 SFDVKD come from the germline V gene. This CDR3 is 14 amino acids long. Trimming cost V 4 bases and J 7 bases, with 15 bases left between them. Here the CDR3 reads CATSDPRRPDEAFF. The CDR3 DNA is TGTGCCACCAGTGACCCCCGCAGGCCGGATGAAGCTTTCTTT.

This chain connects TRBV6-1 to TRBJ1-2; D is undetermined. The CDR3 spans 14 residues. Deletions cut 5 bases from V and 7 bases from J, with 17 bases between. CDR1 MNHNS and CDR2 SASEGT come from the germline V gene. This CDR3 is CASSQYNEGSGYTF. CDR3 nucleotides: TGTGCCAGCAGTCAATACAACGAGGGATCTGGCTACACCTTC.

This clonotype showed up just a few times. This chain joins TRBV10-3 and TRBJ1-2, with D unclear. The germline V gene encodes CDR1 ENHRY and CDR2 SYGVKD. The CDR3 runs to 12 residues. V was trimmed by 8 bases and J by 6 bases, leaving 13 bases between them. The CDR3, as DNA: TGTGCCATCGGTAGGCATGTAGATGGCTACACCTTC. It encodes CAIGRHVDGYTF.

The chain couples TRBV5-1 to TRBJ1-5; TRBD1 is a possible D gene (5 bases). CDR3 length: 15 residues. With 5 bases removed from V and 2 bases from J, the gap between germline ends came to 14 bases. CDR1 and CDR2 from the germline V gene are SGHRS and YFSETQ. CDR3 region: CASRLGVQGNQPQHF. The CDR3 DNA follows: TGCGCCAGCAGACTGGGGGTGCAGGGCAATCAGCCCCAGCATTTT.

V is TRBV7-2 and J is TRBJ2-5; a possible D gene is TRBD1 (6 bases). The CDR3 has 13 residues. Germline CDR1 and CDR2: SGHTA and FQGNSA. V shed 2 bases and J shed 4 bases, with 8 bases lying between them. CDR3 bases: TGTGCCAGCAGCTTATCACAGGGAGAGACCCAGTACTTC. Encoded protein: CASSLSQGETQYF.

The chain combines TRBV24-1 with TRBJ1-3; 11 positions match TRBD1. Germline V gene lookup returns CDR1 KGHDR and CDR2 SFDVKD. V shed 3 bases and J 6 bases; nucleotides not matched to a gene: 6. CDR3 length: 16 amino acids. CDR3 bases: TGTGCCACCAGTGATACCGGACAGGGGGCTGCAAACACCATATATTTT. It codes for CATSDTGQGAANTIYF.

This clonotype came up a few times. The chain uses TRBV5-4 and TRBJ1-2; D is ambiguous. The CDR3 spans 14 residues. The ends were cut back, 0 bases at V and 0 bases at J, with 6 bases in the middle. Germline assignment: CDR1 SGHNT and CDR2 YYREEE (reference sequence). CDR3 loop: CASSLERTNYGYTF. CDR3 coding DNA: TGTGCCAGCAGCTTGGAACGGACTAACTATGGCTACACCTTC.

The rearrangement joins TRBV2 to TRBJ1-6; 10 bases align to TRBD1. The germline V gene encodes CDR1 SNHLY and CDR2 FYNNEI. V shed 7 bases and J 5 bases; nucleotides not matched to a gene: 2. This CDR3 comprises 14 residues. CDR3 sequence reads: CASTGTGDNSPLHF. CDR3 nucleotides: TGTGCCAGCACTGGGACAGGGGATAATTCACCCCTCCACTTT.

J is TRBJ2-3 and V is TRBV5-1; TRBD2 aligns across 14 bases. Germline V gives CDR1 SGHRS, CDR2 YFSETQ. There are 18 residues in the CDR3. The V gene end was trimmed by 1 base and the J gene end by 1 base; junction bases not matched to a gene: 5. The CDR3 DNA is TGCGCCAGCAGCTTGTGGGGACTAGCGGGGGACGGCACAGATACGCAGTATTTT. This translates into CASSLWGLAGDGTDTQYF.

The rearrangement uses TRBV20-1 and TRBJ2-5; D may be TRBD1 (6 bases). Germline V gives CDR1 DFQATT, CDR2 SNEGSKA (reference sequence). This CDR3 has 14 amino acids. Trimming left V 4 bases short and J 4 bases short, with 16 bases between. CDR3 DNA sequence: TGCAGTGCTAATACAGGGAATTGGTCAGAGACCCAGTACTTC. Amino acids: CSANTGNWSETQYF.

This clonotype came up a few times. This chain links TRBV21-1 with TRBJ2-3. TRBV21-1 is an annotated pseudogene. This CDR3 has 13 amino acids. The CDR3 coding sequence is TGTGCCAGCAGCAACCGCACTTCAAATACGCAGTATTTT. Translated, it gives CASSNRTSNTQYF.

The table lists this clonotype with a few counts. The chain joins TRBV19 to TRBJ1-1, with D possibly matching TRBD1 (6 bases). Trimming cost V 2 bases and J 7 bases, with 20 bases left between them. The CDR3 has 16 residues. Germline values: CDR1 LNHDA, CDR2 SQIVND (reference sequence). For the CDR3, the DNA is TGTGCCAGTAGTATAAACTCCGGGGGACACACAATTGAAGCTTTCTTT. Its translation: CASSINSGGHTIEAFF.

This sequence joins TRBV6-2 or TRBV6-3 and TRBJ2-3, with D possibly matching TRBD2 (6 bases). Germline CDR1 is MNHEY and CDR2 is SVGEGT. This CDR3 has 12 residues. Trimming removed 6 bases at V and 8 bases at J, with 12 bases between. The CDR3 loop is CASSQLATTQYF. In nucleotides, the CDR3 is TGTGCCAGCAGCCAACTAGCTACTACGCAGTATTTT.

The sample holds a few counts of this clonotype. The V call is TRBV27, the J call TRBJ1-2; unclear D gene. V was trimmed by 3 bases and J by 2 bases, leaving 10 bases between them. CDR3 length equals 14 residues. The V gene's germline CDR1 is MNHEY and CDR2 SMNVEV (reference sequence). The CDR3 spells CASSFRGSNYGYTF. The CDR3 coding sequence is TGTGCCAGCAGTTTTAGAGGATCCAACTATGGCTACACCTTC.

The DNA for the CDR3 is TGTGCCAGCAGCCAATCGACAGGGCCGTACAATGAGCAGTTCTTC. It specifies CASSQSTGPYNEQFF. The chain couples TRBV12-3 or TRBV12-4 to TRBJ2-1; 7 positions agree with TRBD1. Germline trimming cut 6 bases from V and 4 bases from J; bases unmatched to any gene: 9. The CDR3 sequence is 15 residues long.

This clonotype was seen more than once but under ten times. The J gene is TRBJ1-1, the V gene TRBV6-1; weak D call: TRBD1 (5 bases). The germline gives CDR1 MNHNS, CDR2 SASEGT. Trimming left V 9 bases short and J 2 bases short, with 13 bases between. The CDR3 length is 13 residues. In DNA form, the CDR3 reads TGTGCCAGTCGCCAGGGCCTCAACACTGAAGCTTTCTTT. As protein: CASRQGLNTEAFF.